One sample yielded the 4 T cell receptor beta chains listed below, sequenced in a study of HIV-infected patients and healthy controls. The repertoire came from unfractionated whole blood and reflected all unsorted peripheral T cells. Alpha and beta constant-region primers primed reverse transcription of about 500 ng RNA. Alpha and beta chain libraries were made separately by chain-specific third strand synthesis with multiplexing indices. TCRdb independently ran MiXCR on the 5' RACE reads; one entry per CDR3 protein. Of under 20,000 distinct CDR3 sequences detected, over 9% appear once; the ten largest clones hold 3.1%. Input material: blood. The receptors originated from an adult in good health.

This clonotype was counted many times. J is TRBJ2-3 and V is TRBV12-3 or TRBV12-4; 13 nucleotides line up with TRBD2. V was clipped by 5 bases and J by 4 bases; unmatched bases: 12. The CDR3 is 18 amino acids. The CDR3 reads CASSVRTSGRRFPDTQYF. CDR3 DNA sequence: TGTGCCAGCAGTGTACGGACTAGCGGGAGAAGGTTCCCAGATACGCAGTATTTT.

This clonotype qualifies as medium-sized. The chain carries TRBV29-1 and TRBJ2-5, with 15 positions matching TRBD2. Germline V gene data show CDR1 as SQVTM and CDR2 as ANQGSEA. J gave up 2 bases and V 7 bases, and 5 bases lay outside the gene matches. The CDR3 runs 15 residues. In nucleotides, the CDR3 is TGCAGCGGGGGACTAGCGGGAGGAGGTCAAGAGACCCAGTACTTC. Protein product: CSGGLAGGGQETQYF.

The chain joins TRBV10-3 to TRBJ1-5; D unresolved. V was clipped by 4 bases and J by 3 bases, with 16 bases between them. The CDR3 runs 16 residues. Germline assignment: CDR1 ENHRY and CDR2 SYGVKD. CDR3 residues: CAISAGPTTFNQPQHF. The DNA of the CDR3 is TGTGCCATCAGTGCTGGACCGACAACTTTCAATCAGCCCCAGCATTTT.

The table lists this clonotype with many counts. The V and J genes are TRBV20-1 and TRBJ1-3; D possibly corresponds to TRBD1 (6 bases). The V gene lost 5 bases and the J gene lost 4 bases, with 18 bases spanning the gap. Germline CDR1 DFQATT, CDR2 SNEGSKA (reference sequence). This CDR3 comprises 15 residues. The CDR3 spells CSAPHRDNAGNTIYF. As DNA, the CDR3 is TGCAGTGCTCCGCACCGGGACAACGCAGGAAACACCATATATTTT.